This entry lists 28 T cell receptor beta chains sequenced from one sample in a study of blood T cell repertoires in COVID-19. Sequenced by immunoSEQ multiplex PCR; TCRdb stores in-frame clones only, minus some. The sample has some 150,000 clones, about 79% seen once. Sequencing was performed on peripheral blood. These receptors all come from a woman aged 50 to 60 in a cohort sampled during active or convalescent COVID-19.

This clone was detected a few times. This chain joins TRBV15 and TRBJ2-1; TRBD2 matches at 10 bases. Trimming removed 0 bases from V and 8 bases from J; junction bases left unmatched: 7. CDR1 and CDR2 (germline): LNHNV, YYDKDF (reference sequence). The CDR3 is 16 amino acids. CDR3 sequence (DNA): TGTGCCACCAGCAGAGATATAGCGGGGGGTTATTATGAGCAGTTCTTC. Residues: CATSRDIAGGYYEQFF.

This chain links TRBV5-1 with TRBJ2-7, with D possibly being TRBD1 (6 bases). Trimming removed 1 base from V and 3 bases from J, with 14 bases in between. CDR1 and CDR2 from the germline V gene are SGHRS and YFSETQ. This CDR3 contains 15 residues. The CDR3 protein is CASSLSPGQNYEQYF. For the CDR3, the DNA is TGCGCCAGCAGCTTGTCCCCGGGACAAAACTACGAGCAGTACTTC.

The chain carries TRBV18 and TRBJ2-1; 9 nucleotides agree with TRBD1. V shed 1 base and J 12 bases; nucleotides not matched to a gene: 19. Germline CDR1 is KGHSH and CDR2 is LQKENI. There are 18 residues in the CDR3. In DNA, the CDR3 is TGTGCCAGCTCACCACTGGGACAGGGAAGCCTGGACGGACAATGGCAGTTCTTC. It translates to CASSPLGQGSLDGQWQFF.

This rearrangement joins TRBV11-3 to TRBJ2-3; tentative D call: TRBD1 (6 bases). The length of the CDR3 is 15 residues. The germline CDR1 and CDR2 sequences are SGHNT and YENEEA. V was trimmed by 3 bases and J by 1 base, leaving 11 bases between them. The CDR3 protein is CASSLTGGGTDTQYF. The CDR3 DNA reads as TGTGCCAGCAGCTTGACAGGTGGGGGCACAGATACGCAGTATTTT. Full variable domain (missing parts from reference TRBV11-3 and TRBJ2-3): EAGVVQSPRYKIIEKKQPVAFWCNPISGHNTLYWYLQNLGQGPELLIRYENEEAVDDSQLPKDRFSAERLKGVDSTLKIQPAELGDSAVYLCASSLTGGGTDTQYFGPGTRLTVL.

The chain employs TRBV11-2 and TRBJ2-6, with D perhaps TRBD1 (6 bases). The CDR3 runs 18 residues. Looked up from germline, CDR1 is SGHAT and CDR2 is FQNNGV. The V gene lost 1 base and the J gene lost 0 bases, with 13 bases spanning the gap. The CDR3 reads CASSLVAGEYSGANVLTF. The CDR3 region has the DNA TGTGCCAGCAGCTTAGTGGCAGGGGAGTACTCTGGGGCCAACGTCCTGACTTTC. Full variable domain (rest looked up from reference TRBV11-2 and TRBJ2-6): EAGVAQSPRYKIIEKRQSVAFWCNPISGHATLYWYQQILGQGPKLLIQFQNNGVVDDSQLPKDRFSAERLKGVDSTLKIQPAKLEDSAVYLCASSLVAGEYSGANVLTFGAGSRLTVL.

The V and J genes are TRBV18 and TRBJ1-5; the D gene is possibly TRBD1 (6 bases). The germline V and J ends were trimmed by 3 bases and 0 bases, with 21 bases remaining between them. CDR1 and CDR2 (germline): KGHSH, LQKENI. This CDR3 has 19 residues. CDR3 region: CASSPTRTGIRHSNQPQHF. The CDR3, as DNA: TGTGCCAGCTCACCTACGAGAACAGGGATCAGACATAGCAATCAGCCCCAGCATTTT.

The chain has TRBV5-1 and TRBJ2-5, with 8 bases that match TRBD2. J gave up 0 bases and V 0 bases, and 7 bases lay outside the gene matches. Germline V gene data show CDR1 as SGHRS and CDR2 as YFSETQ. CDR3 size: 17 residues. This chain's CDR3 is CASSLVLAGSYQETQYF. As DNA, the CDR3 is TGCGCCAGCAGCTTGGTGTTAGCGGGGTCGTACCAAGAGACCCAGTACTTC.

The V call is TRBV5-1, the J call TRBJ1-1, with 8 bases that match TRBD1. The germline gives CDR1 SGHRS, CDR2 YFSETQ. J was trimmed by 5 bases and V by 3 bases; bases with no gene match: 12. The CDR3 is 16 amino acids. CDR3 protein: CASSSLSQGAGTEAFF. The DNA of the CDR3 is TGCGCCAGCAGCTCCCTTTCGCAGGGGGCCGGGACTGAAGCTTTCTTT.

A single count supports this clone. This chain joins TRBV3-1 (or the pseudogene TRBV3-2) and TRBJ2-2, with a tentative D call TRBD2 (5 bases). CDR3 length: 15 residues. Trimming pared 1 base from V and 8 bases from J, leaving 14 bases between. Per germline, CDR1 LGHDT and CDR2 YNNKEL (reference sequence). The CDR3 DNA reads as TGTGCCAGCAGCCAAGGACGGGGTTTATCTGGGGAGCTGTTTTTT. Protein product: CASSQGRGLSGELFF.

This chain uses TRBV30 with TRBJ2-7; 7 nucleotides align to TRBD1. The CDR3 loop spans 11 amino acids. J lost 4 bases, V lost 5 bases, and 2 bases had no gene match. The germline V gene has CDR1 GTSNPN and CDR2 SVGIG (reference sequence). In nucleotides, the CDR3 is TGTGCCTGGGGCAGGGGGTACGAGCAGTACTTC. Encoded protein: CAWGRGYEQYF.

DNA for the CDR3: TGTGCCAGCAGCCAAGGAGACAGTTCTAATGAAAAACTGTTTTTT. Protein sequence: CASSQGDSSNEKLFF. V and J are TRBV4-2 and TRBJ1-4; D perhaps matches TRBD1 (5 bases). This CDR3 spans 15 amino acids. CDR1 and CDR2 (germline): LGHNA, YNFKEQ. V was pared by 1 base and J by 3 bases, with 9 bases between.

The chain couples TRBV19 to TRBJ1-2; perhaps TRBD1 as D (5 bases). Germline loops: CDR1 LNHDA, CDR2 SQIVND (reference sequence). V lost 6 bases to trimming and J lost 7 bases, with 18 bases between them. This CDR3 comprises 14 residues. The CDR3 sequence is CASRIDPGRGGYTF. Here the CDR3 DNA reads TGTGCCAGTAGGATTGATCCGGGTAGGGGTGGCTACACCTTC.

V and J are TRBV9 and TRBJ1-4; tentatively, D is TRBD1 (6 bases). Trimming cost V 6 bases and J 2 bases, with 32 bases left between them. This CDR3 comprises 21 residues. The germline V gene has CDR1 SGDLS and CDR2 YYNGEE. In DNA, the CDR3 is TGTGCCAGCATAAATTTGGAGCTAGCTCAGGGGTCGCAGCAGACTAATGAAAAACTGTTTTTT. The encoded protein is CASINLELAQGSQQTNEKLFF.

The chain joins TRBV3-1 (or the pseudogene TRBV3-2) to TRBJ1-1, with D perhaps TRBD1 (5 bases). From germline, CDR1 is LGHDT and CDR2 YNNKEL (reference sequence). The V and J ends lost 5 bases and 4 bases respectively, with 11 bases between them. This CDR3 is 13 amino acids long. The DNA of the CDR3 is TGTGCCAGCAGCTCCCGGGGGGGCACTGAAGCTTTCTTT. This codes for CASSSRGGTEAFF.

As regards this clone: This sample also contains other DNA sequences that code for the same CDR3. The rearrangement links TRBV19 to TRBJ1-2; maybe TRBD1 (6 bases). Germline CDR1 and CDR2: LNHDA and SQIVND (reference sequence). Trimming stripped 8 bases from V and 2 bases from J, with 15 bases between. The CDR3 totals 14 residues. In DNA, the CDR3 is TGTGCCAGTTCCCTCGGGCAGGGGAACTATGGCTACACCTTC. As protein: CASSLGQGNYGYTF. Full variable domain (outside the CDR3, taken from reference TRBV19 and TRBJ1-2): DGGITQSPKYLFRKEGQNVTLSCEQNLNHDAMYWYRQDPGQGLRLIYYSQIVNDFQKGDIAEGYSVSREKKESFPLTVTSAQKNPTAFYLCASSLGQGNYGYTFGSGTRLTVV.

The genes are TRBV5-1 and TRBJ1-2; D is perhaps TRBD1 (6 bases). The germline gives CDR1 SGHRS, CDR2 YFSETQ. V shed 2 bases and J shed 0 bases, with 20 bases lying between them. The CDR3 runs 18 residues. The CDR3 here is CASSFSAARGDSNYGYTF. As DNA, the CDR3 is TGCGCCAGCAGCTTTTCAGCGGCCAGGGGTGATTCTAACTATGGCTACACCTTC.

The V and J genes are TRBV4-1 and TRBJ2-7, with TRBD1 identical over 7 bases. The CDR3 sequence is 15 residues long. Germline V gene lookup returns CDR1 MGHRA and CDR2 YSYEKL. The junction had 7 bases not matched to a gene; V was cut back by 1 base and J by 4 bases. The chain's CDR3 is CASSQGVGRGYEQYF. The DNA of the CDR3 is TGCGCCAGCAGCCAAGGGGTGGGCAGGGGGTACGAGCAGTACTTC.

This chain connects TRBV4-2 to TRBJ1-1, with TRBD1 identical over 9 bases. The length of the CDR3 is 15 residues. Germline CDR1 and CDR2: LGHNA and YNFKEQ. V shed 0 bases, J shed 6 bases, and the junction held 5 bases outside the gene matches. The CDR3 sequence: CASSQETGGYAEAFF. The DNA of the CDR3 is TGTGCCAGCAGCCAAGAGACAGGGGGGTACGCTGAAGCTTTCTTT.

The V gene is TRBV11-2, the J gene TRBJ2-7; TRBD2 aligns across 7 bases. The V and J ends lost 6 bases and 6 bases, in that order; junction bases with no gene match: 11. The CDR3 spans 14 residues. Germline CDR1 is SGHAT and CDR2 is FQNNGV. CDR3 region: CASSLGRGGIEQYF. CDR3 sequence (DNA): TGTGCCAGCAGTTTGGGGCGCGGGGGTATCGAGCAGTACTTC.

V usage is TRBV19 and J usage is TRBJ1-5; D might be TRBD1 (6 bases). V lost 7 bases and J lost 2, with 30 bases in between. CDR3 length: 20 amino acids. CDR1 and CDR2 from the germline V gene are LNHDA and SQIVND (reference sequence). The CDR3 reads CASTTHGKPTGTRGNQPQHF. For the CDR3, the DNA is TGTGCCAGTACCACACACGGTAAACCGACAGGAACCCGAGGCAATCAGCCCCAGCATTTT. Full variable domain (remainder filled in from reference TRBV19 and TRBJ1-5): DGGITQSPKYLFRKEGQNVTLSCEQNLNHDAMYWYRQDPGQGLRLIYYSQIVNDFQKGDIAEGYSVSREKKESFPLTVTSAQKNPTAFYLCASTTHGKPTGTRGNQPQHFGDGTRLSIL.

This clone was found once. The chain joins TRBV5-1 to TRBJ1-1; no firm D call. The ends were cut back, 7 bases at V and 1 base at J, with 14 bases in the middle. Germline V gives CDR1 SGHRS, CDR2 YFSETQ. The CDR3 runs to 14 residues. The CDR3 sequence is CASGRGEANTEAFF. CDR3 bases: TGCGCCAGCGGCCGTGGGGAGGCGAACACTGAAGCTTTCTTT.

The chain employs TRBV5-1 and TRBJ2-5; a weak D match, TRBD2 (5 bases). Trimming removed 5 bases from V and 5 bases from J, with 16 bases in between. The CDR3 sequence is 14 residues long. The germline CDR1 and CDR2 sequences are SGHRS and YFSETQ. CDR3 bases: TGCGCCAGCAGTCGTACGGGATTAGGGGAGACCCAGTACTTC. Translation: CASSRTGLGETQYF. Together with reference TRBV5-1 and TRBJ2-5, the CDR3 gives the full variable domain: KAGVTQTPRYLIKTRGQQVTLSCSPISGHRSVSWYQQTPGQGLQFLFEYFSETQRNKGNFPGRFSGRQFSNSRSEMNVSTLELGDSALYLCASSRTGLGETQYFGPGTRLLVL.

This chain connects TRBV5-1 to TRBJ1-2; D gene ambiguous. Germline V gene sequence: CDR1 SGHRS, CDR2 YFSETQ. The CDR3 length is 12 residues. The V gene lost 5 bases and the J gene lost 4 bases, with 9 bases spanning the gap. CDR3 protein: CASREGGYGYTF. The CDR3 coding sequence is TGCGCCAGCAGAGAGGGTGGCTATGGCTACACCTTC.

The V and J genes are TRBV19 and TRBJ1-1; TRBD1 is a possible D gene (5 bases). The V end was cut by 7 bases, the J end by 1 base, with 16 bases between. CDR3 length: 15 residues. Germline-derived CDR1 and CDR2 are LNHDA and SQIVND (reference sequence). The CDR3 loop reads CASKVPGTPNTEAFF. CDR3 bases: TGTGCCAGTAAGGTCCCCGGGACTCCGAACACTGAAGCTTTCTTT.

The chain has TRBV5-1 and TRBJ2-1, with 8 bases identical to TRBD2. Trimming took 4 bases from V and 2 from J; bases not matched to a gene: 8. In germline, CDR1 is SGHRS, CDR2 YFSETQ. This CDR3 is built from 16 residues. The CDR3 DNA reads TGCGCCAGCAGCCGTAGGGCGGGGGGTACCTACAATGAGCAGTTCTTC. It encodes CASSRRAGGTYNEQFF. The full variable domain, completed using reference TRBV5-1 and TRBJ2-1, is KAGVTQTPRYLIKTRGQQVTLSCSPISGHRSVSWYQQTPGQGLQFLFEYFSETQRNKGNFPGRFSGRQFSNSRSEMNVSTLELGDSALYLCASSRRAGGTYNEQFFGPGTRLTVL.

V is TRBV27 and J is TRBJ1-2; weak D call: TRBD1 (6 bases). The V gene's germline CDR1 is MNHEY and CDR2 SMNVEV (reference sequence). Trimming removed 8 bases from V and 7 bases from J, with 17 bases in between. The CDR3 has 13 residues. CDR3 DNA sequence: TGTGCCAGCCCGCCAGGGGAGTGGATTGGCTACACCTTC. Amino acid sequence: CASPPGEWIGYTF.

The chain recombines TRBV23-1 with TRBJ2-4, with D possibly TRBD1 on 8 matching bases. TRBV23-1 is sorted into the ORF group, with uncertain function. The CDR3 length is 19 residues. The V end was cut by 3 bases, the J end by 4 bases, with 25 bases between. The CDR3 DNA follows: TGCGCCAGCAGTCAGAAACCGTACAGGGGGGGGGACCTTAAAAACATTCAGTACTTC. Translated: CASSQKPYRGGDLKNIQYF.

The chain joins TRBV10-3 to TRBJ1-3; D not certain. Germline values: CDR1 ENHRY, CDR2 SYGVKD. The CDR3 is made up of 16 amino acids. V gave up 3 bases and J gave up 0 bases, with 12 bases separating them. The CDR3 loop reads CAISDLPRGSGNTIYF. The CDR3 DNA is TGTGCCATCAGTGACCTACCCCGGGGCTCTGGAAACACCATATATTTT.